The 16 T cell receptor beta chains below come from one sample, sequenced in a study of shared clonotypes between healthy human individuals. CD45RO-negative CD8 cells positively selected for CCR7 made up the naive population, which excluded terminally differentiated effector memory CD45RA+ cells. The data were produced by immunoSEQ multiplex PCR, yet TCRdb's version contains in-frame clones alone and is incomplete. This sample has approximately 600,000 clones, with 85% to 95% found just once. Material: naive CD8+ T cells sorted from blood. These receptor sequences come from a woman in her twenties or thirties in good health.

The chain recombines TRBV15 with TRBJ2-7, with D possibly matching TRBD2 (6 bases). This CDR3 is built from 15 residues. Germline V gives CDR1 LNHNV, CDR2 YYDKDF (reference sequence). Trimming removed 3 bases from V and 3 bases from J, with 15 bases in between. The CDR3 sequence is CATSSKTSSLYEQYF. CDR3 nucleotide sequence: TGTGCCACCAGCAGTAAGACTAGTTCTCTCTACGAGCAGTACTTC.

The V and J genes are TRBV5-6 and TRBJ2-7; the match to TRBD2 covers 12 bases. Trimming cost V 0 bases and J 4 bases; bases outside gene matches: 5. CDR3 length equals 16 residues. The germline V gene has CDR1 SGHDT and CDR2 YYEEEE. The CDR3 nucleotides read TGTGCCAGCAGCTTGGAAAGACTAGCGGGAGAGTACGAGCAGTACTTC. It is translated as CASSLERLAGEYEQYF.

The chain links TRBV5-1 to TRBJ2-2; either TRBD1 or TRBD2 may fit D (5 bases each). The ends were cut back, 4 bases at V and 0 bases at J, with 13 bases in the middle. Germline CDR1 is SGHRS and CDR2 is YFSETQ. The CDR3 contains 16 residues. The CDR3 loop is CASSHRGRTNTGELFF. The CDR3 DNA sequence: TGCGCCAGCAGCCACCGGGGCAGAACGAACACCGGGGAGCTGTTTTTT.

This clone occurred once. The rearrangement joins TRBV7-9 to TRBJ1-6; 9 bases are shared with TRBD1. Trimming cost V 3 bases and J 7 bases; bases outside gene matches: 1. CDR1 and CDR2 from the germline V gene are SEHNR and FQNEAQ (reference sequence). The CDR3 covers 14 residues. For the CDR3, the DNA is TGTGCCAGCAGCTTGGGGACAGGGAATTCACCCCTCCACTTT. Protein sequence: CASSLGTGNSPLHF. Full variable domain (outside the CDR3, taken from reference TRBV7-9 and TRBJ1-6): DTGVSQNPRHKITKRGQNVTFRCDPISEHNRLYWYRQTLGQGPEFLTYFQNEAQLEKSRLLSDRFSAERPKGSFSTLEIQRTEQGDSAMYLCASSLGTGNSPLHFGNGTRLTVT.

This chain uses TRBV9 with TRBJ2-1, with 7 bases matching TRBD2. The ends lost 4 bases at V and 7 bases at J; junction bases unmatched: 14. The CDR3 loop spans 16 amino acids. Germline lookup yields CDR1 SGDLS and CDR2 YYNGEE. CDR3 protein: CASSPSIAVGGNEQFF. DNA for the CDR3: TGTGCCAGCAGCCCCTCGATAGCGGTCGGGGGGAATGAGCAGTTCTTC.

The chain joins TRBV5-6 to TRBJ2-6, with TRBD1 matching 9 bases. V lost 4 bases to trimming and J lost 4 bases; unmatched junction nucleotides: 3. CDR1 and CDR2 from the germline V gene are SGHDT and YYEEEE. This CDR3 comprises 15 residues. The CDR3 protein is CASSTGGTGANVLTF. The CDR3 nucleotides read TGTGCCAGCAGCACAGGGGGCACAGGGGCCAACGTCCTGACTTTC.

The CDR3 sequence: CASSLVGAGKDNEQFF. DNA for the CDR3: TGTGCCAGCAGCTTAGTGGGGGCCGGGAAGGACAATGAGCAGTTCTTC. V gene TRBV7-9 combines with J gene TRBJ2-1, with a possible D match to TRBD1 (6 bases). This CDR3 is built from 16 residues. CDR1 is SEHNR, CDR2 FQNEAQ, per germline (reference sequence). Trimming left V 1 base short and J 5 bases short, with 15 bases between.

The rearrangement links TRBV5-1 to TRBJ2-5; D unresolved. Germline values: CDR1 SGHRS, CDR2 YFSETQ. The CDR3 covers 13 residues. V gave up 4 bases and J gave up 3 bases, with 10 bases separating them. For the CDR3, the DNA is TGCGCCAGCAGCACTTTAGAAGAAGAGACCCAGTACTTC. Translated: CASSTLEEETQYF.

CDR3 coding DNA: TGTGCCAGCAGCTTAGGCTCCAGAAGAGGGACTGAAGCTTTCTTT. This translates into CASSLGSRRGTEAFF. The chain carries TRBV13 and TRBJ1-1; D gene unclear. Germline values: CDR1 PRHDT, CDR2 FYEKMQ (reference sequence). The V gene lost 0 bases and the J gene lost 5 bases, with 13 bases spanning the gap. The CDR3 has 15 amino acids.

The V and J genes are TRBV5-8 and TRBJ2-5; D possibly corresponds to TRBD1 (6 bases). The CDR3 totals 17 residues. The germline V gene encodes CDR1 SGHTS and CDR2 YDEGEE. V was cut by 3 bases and J by 2 bases, with 20 bases left in between. The CDR3, as DNA: TGTGCCAGCAGCTCCGCCATGGGCTGGACAGCTCAAGAGACCCAGTACTTC. Translating it yields CASSSAMGWTAQETQYF.

The chain employs TRBV27 and TRBJ2-5; weak D call: TRBD1 (5 bases). The V and J ends lost 10 bases and 0 bases respectively, with 12 bases between them. CDR1 is MNHEY and CDR2 is SMNVEV in the germline V gene (reference sequence). This CDR3 comprises 13 residues. The CDR3 spells CATADINQETQYF. The CDR3 bases are TGTGCCACCGCGGACATAAACCAAGAGACCCAGTACTTC.

V gene TRBV5-4 combines with J gene TRBJ2-3; 9 bases fit TRBD2. This CDR3 contains 14 residues. Germline loops: CDR1 SGHNT, CDR2 YYREEE (reference sequence). The V segment lost 10 bases and the J segment 3 bases; nucleotides outside the gene matches: 9. Written as DNA, the CDR3 is TGTGCCGGACACCTAGCGGGACCGACAGATACGCAGTATTTT. Its protein is CAGHLAGPTDTQYF.

This chain's CDR3 is CASSLGRDRAYEQYF. The CDR3, as DNA: TGTGCCAGCAGTTTAGGGAGGGACCGAGCCTACGAGCAGTACTTC. The genes are TRBV27 and TRBJ2-5; 7 bases line up with TRBD2. Near its end, the DNA agrees better with TRBJ2-7, so the J call may be wrong. This CDR3 contains 15 residues. Germline CDR1 is MNHEY and CDR2 is SMNVEV (reference sequence).

V and J are TRBV5-1 and TRBJ1-3; D not resolved. CDR1 is SGHRS and CDR2 is YFSETQ in the germline V gene. V lost 4 bases, J lost 6 bases, and 11 bases lay in between. The length of the CDR3 is 13 residues. The CDR3 coding sequence is TGCGCCAGCAGCCCCAACGGACCAAACACCATATATTTT. Translation gives CASSPNGPNTIYF. The complete variable domain, with remaining parts taken from reference TRBV5-1 and TRBJ1-3, reads KAGVTQTPRYLIKTRGQQVTLSCSPISGHRSVSWYQQTPGQGLQFLFEYFSETQRNKGNFPGRFSGRQFSNSRSEMNVSTLELGDSALYLCASSPNGPNTIYFGEGSWLTVV.

CDR3 loop: CASSLERTGISYEQYF. The CDR3 DNA reads as TGTGCCAGCAGCTTGGAAAGGACAGGGATTTCCTACGAGCAGTACTTC. The chain recombines TRBV5-6 with TRBJ2-7; 8 bases map to TRBD1. Per germline, CDR1 SGHDT and CDR2 YYEEEE. Trimming at V came to 0 bases and at J to 1 base, leaving 6 bases not matched to a gene. The CDR3 spans 16 residues.

The J gene is TRBJ1-1, the V gene TRBV6-6; D is unresolved. This CDR3 has 12 residues. The germline V gene encodes CDR1 MNHNY and CDR2 SVGAGI (reference sequence). V was shortened by 7 bases and J by 1 base, with 7 bases between the two germline ends. DNA for the CDR3: TGTGCCAGCAACTCCGGGAACACTGAAGCTTTCTTT. This sequence encodes CASNSGNTEAFF.